Listed here are 13 T cell receptor beta chains from one sample, sequenced in a study of monozygotic twins with inflammatory bowel disease. One entry per CDR3 protein, without DNA, is what TCRdb gives after re-calling the 5' RACE reads. The sample shows approximately 400,000 distinct CDR3 sequences, and 2% to 3% sits with its ten largest clones. The sample comprised blood. The origin of the receptors is a human donor with ulcerative colitis or Crohn's disease, or a healthy co-twin of an affected twin (not recorded which).

V gene TRBV2 combines with J gene TRBJ1-6; TCRdb indicates TRBD1, and absent DNA this call remains unverified. The CDR3 is made up of 15 amino acids. Germline V gene data show CDR1 as SNHLY and CDR2 as FYNNEI. This CDR3 is CASSKRGTGNSPLHF.

The chain is built from TRBV27 and TRBJ1-5; the TCRdb call, TRBD1, lacks DNA for checking. Germline-derived CDR1 and CDR2 are MNHEY and SMNVEV (reference sequence). The CDR3 extends over 12 amino acids. The CDR3 loop is CASGGFNQPQHF.

This sequence joins TRBV12-3 or TRBV12-4 and TRBJ2-6; as DNA is missing, the TRBD1 call by TCRdb cannot be tested. The length of the CDR3 is 15 residues. This CDR3 reads CASRTGGSGANVLTF.

The rearrangement links TRBV5-1 to TRBJ2-1; there is no DNA to check the TCRdb D call of TRBD1. The germline V gene has CDR1 SGHRS and CDR2 YFSETQ. CDR3 length: 13 residues. The CDR3 sequence: CASSLNRINEQFF.

This rearrangement joins TRBV6-6 to TRBJ1-4; there is no DNA to check the TCRdb D call of TRBD1. This CDR3 spans 14 amino acids. Germline CDR1 is MNHNY and CDR2 is SVGAGI (reference sequence). CDR3 amino acids: CASTGLRVGEKLFF.

The V gene is TRBV5-4, the J gene TRBJ2-3; no DNA is available, so the TRBD1 call from TCRdb remains unchecked. The CDR3 totals 15 residues. Germline V gene sequence: CDR1 SGHNT, CDR2 YYREEE (reference sequence). This CDR3 reads CASSVGPGATDTQYF.

CDR3 loop: CASSLVGGEQYF. The chain recombines TRBV28 with TRBJ2-7. The CDR3 is 12 amino acids. Germline CDR1 and CDR2: MDHEN and SYDVKM. The complete variable domain, with remaining parts taken from reference TRBV28 and TRBJ2-7, reads DVKVTQSSRYLVKRTGEKVFLECVQDMDHENMFWYRQDPGLGLRLIYFSYDVKMKEKGDIPEGYSVSREKKERFSLILESASTNQTSMYLCASSLVGGEQYFGPGTRLTVT.

The gene calls are TRBV12-3 or TRBV12-4 and TRBJ2-1; the TCRdb call, TRBD1, lacks DNA for checking. The CDR3 loop spans 15 amino acids. The CDR3 spells CASSLGQGRVNEQFF.

V is TRBV7-2 and J is TRBJ2-4. CDR3 length equals 14 residues. The V gene's germline CDR1 is SGHTA and CDR2 FQGNSA. This chain's CDR3 is CASSLPLAKNIQYF.

V usage is TRBV5-1 and J usage is TRBJ2-1; absent DNA, TCRdb's TRBD1 call cannot be checked. Germline CDR1 reads SGHRS; CDR2 reads YFSETQ. This CDR3 contains 16 residues. The CDR3 reads CASSSDRGEAYNEQFF.

The chain combines TRBV19 with TRBJ2-5. Germline CDR1 LNHDA, CDR2 SQIVND (reference sequence). This CDR3 spans 13 amino acids. The CDR3 sequence is CASSMVPEETQYF.

The V and J genes are TRBV20-1 and TRBJ2-7; the D gene TCRdb calls, TRBD1, cannot be checked with no DNA. Germline lookup yields CDR1 DFQATT and CDR2 SNEGSKA (reference sequence). The CDR3 covers 16 residues. CDR3 in amino acids: CSARALSPGRPYEQYF.

This rearrangement joins TRBV7-2 to TRBJ2-3; checking the TCRdb D call of TRBD1 is not possible without DNA. CDR1 SGHTA and CDR2 FQGNSA come from the germline V gene. CDR3 length: 15 residues. The CDR3 loop is CASSFNRGPTDTQYF.